Below, one T cell receptor (beta chain) is given with its context. Its antigen is unknown. This entry comes from a study of identical twins. TCRdb redid the calling of the 5' RACE reads with MiXCR, one entry per CDR3 protein. The sample gives about 450,000 distinct CDR3 sequences, roughly 18% of which show up once; approximately 12% is in the top ten. Germline values: CDR1 LGHNA, CDR2 YNFKEQ. The CDR3 spans 18 residues. Trimming cost V 1 base and J 5 bases; bases outside gene matches: 11. Findings and limits, study-wide: The study based its conclusions on cross-sectional statistical analysis and did not follow the same donors.

Sequenced input: naive T cells sorted from blood. The clonotype originates from a man aged 45-65 years in good health. V is TRBV4-2 and J is TRBJ2-3, with 11 bases matching TRBD2. CDR3 sequence (DNA): TGTGCCAGCAGCCAAGCCCATGGTAGCGGGGGGGCCGGAGATACGCAGTATTTT. It encodes CASSQAHGSGGAGDTQYF.